The 30 T cell receptor beta chains below come from one sample, sequenced in a study of graft-versus-host responses after intestinal transplantation. TCRdb's copy holds only in-frame clones and misses some; the assay was immunoSEQ multiplex PCR. Of 75,000 to 100,000 clones in the sample, around 83% were seen once. For these TCRs, the target antigens are not known. The sample here was unstimulated CD8+ T cells sorted from spleen or lymph node cells, taken before intestinal transplant. These TCRs come from a human donor who received an intestinal transplant.

V is TRBV11-3 and J is TRBJ2-7, with D uncertain. The CDR3 has 14 amino acids. Germline loops: CDR1 SGHNT, CDR2 YENEEA. V was shortened by 1 base and J by 0 bases, with 7 bases between the two germline ends. This chain's CDR3 is CASSLVKGSYEQYF. CDR3 sequence (DNA): TGTGCCAGCAGCTTAGTAAAGGGCTCCTACGAGCAGTACTTC. The entire variable domain, with the rest obtained from reference TRBV11-3 and TRBJ2-7, is as follows: EAGVVQSPRYKIIEKKQPVAFWCNPISGHNTLYWYLQNLGQGPELLIRYENEEAVDDSQLPKDRFSAERLKGVDSTLKIQPAELGDSAVYLCASSLVKGSYEQYFGPGTRLTVT.

V is TRBV7-9 and J is TRBJ2-3, with no clear D. The CDR3 totals 16 residues. The V end lost 0 bases, the J end lost 2 bases, and 12 bases lay between the germline ends. Germline CDR1 and CDR2: SEHNR and FQNEAQ (reference sequence). CDR3 bases: TGTGCCAGCAGCTTAGCAACAGAACTACTCACAGATACGCAGTATTTT. It is translated as CASSLATELLTDTQYF.

The rearrangement uses TRBV10-1 and TRBJ2-3; 8 nucleotides line up with TRBD2. This CDR3 has 17 residues. Germline V CDR1 and CDR2: WNHNN, SYGVQD (reference sequence). V dropped 3 bases and J dropped 4; count of bases not matched to a gene: 12. The DNA of the CDR3 is TGCGCCAGCAGTGAAGGAACCGGGACTAGAGTCGCAGATACGCAGTATTTT. It yields the protein CASSEGTGTRVADTQYF.

J is TRBJ2-7 and V is TRBV11-2; D is perhaps TRBD2 (6 bases). The CDR3 covers 15 residues. In germline, CDR1 is SGHAT, CDR2 FQNNGV. The germline V and J ends were trimmed by 2 bases and 3 bases, with 14 bases remaining between them. The CDR3 reads CASSLTRDSGYEQYF. CDR3 DNA: TGTGCCAGCAGCTTAACCCGGGACTCCGGCTACGAGCAGTACTTC.

This clone was detected a few times. The V and J genes are TRBV6-1 and TRBJ2-7; 8 bases are shared with TRBD2. After removal of 2 bases from V and 2 bases from J, the junction contained 5 bases not matched to a gene. The CDR3 totals 15 residues. The germline gives CDR1 MNHNS, CDR2 SASEGT. CDR3 loop: CASSESSGSPYEQYF. The CDR3 bases are TGTGCCAGCAGTGAATCAAGCGGGAGCCCCTACGAGCAGTACTTC.

This chain joins TRBV28 and TRBJ2-7, with 8 positions matching TRBD1. Germline V lookup: CDR1 MDHEN, CDR2 SYDVKM. V trimming: 7 bases; J trimming: 3 bases; junction bases outside the gene matches: 8. The CDR3 is made up of 14 amino acids. CDR3 sequence: CASTSPGGYYEQYF. The CDR3 nucleotides read TGTGCCAGCACCTCGCCAGGGGGCTACTACGAGCAGTACTTC.

The J gene is TRBJ1-3, the V gene TRBV4-1; a possible D gene is TRBD1 (5 bases). Germline V lookup: CDR1 MGHRA, CDR2 YSYEKL. The V end lost 1 base, the J end lost 4 bases, and 14 bases lay between the germline ends. The CDR3 spans 16 residues. The CDR3 here is CASSQAGGGSGNTIYF. As DNA, the CDR3 is TGCGCCAGCAGCCAAGCCGGTGGGGGATCCGGAAACACCATATATTTT.

The V gene is TRBV4-1, the J gene TRBJ2-4; tentative D call: TRBD2 (6 bases). CDR1 and CDR2 (germline): MGHRA, YSYEKL. Deletions cut 3 bases from V and 0 bases from J, with 15 bases between. This CDR3 has 17 residues. The CDR3 bases are TGCGCCAGCAGCCAGAGAGGATGGGGACTAGCCAAAAACATTCAGTACTTC. Translating gives CASSQRGWGLAKNIQYF.

The rearrangement joins TRBV5-1 to TRBJ2-4, with D possibly called TRBD1 or TRBD2 (6 bases each). CDR1 and CDR2 from the germline V gene are SGHRS and YFSETQ. This CDR3 comprises 13 residues. The V and J ends lost 6 bases and 4 bases respectively, with 11 bases between them. Here the CDR3 DNA reads TGCGCCAGCAAGGGGGGCCAGAAAAACATTCAGTACTTC. Translating gives CASKGGQKNIQYF.

The sample holds a few counts of this clone. This chain uses TRBV7-9 with TRBJ2-7; tentatively, D is TRBD2 (6 bases). Germline V lookup: CDR1 SEHNR, CDR2 FQNEAQ (reference sequence). The CDR3 runs 17 residues. The V end lost 1 base, the J end lost 2 bases, and 18 bases lay between the germline ends. CDR3 nucleotides: TGTGCCAGCAGCTTAGATTGGATCCGGGAGCGGGCCTACGAGCAGTACTTC. Its translation: CASSLDWIRERAYEQYF.

This chain uses TRBV9 with TRBJ1-2, with TRBD1 identical over 8 bases. This CDR3 has 15 residues. V shed 0 bases, J shed 1 base, and the junction held 2 bases outside the gene matches. Germline lookup yields CDR1 SGDLS and CDR2 YYNGEE. CDR3 sequence reads: CASSVGDRGNYGYTF. In nucleotides, the CDR3 is TGTGCCAGCAGCGTAGGCGACAGGGGTAACTATGGCTACACCTTC.

V usage is TRBV6-5 and J usage is TRBJ2-3, with 7 bases lining up with TRBD1. The junction had 4 bases not matched to a gene; V was cut back by 2 bases and J by 2 bases. This CDR3 has 15 amino acids. Germline CDR1 and CDR2: MNHEY and SVGAGI. CDR3 region: CASSYGTEITDTQYF. The CDR3 DNA reads TGTGCCAGCAGTTACGGGACAGAGATCACAGATACGCAGTATTTT.

This clone has just a few counts. This rearrangement joins TRBV2 to TRBJ2-3, with 9 nucleotides matching TRBD2. This CDR3 spans 15 amino acids. V trimming: 1 base; J trimming: 1 base; junction bases outside the gene matches: 0. Looked up from germline, CDR1 is SNHLY and CDR2 is FYNNEI. The CDR3 bases are TGTGCCAGCAGTGAAGGACTAGCGGGCACAGATACGCAGTATTTT. Translation: CASSEGLAGTDTQYF. Drawing the rest from reference TRBV2 and TRBJ2-3, the complete variable domain is EPEVTQTPSHQVTQMGQEVILRCVPISNHLYFYWYRQILGQKVEFLVSFYNNEISEKSEIFDDQFSVERPDGSNFTLKIRSTKLEDSAMYFCASSEGLAGTDTQYFGPGTRLTVL.

The chain recombines TRBV7-3 with TRBJ2-3; possibly TRBD2 for D (6 bases). Between the trimmed V and J ends, which lost 2 bases and 0 bases, there was a span of 9 bases. Germline CDR1 and CDR2: SGHTA and FQGTGA. CDR3 length: 15 residues. The CDR3: CASSLAGFSTDTQYF. The CDR3, as DNA: TGTGCCAGCAGCTTAGCGGGGTTTAGCACAGATACGCAGTATTTT.

V gene TRBV5-1 combines with J gene TRBJ2-2, with D uncertain. Looked up from germline, CDR1 is SGHRS and CDR2 is YFSETQ. This CDR3 is built from 12 residues. Trimming cost V 6 bases and J 1 base, with 4 bases left between them. The CDR3 is CASTGNTGELFF. CDR3 nucleotides: TGCGCCAGCACGGGGAACACCGGGGAGCTGTTTTTT.

The V call is TRBV4-1, the J call TRBJ2-1; D could derive from TRBD1 or TRBD2 (5 bases each). Germline V CDR1 and CDR2: MGHRA, YSYEKL. V lost 1 base and J 8 bases, leaving 15 bases between the germline ends. CDR3 size: 15 residues. The CDR3 loop is CASSQADLARDEQFF. Written as DNA, the CDR3 is TGCGCCAGCAGCCAAGCGGATCTAGCCAGGGATGAGCAGTTCTTC.

This clone has more than one count but fewer than ten. The same CDR3 also results from other DNA sequences found in this sample. The chain employs TRBV28 and TRBJ2-5; D tentatively reads TRBD1 or TRBD2 (7 bases each). Trimming removed 2 bases from V and 1 base from J, with 23 bases in between. Germline V gene lookup returns CDR1 MDHEN and CDR2 SYDVKM. The CDR3 has 19 residues. For the CDR3, the DNA is TGTGCCAGCAGTTTAGGGATCCAGGGGGGGGTCCAGGTCCAAGAGACCCAGTACTTC. Encoded protein: CASSLGIQGGVQVQETQYF. Based on the CDR3 plus reference TRBV28 and TRBJ2-5, the full variable domain is DVKVTQSSRYLVKRTGEKVFLECVQDMDHENMFWYRQDPGLGLRLIYFSYDVKMKEKGDIPEGYSVSREKKERFSLILESASTNQTSMYLCASSLGIQGGVQVQETQYFGPGTRLLVL.

V usage is TRBV5-6 and J usage is TRBJ1-4; 9 bases are shared with TRBD1. V gave up 5 bases and J gave up 6 bases; unmatched junction bases: 8. The length of the CDR3 is 15 residues. Germline CDR1 SGHDT, CDR2 YYEEEE. CDR3 bases: TGTGCCAGCAGGGCGCCGGGACAGGGTCATGAAAAACTGTTTTTT. Protein product: CASRAPGQGHEKLFF.

CDR3 nucleotide sequence: TGTGCCAGCAGTTCCGGTAATGAGCAGTTCTTC. Translation: CASSSGNEQFF. The chain is built from TRBV6-5 and TRBJ2-1; D is unclear. CDR3 size: 11 residues. Trimming cost V 4 bases and J 7 bases, with 5 bases left between them. Germline assignment: CDR1 MNHEY and CDR2 SVGAGI.

The chain employs TRBV6-4 and TRBJ2-4, with 7 nucleotides matching TRBD2. The CDR3 is made up of 11 amino acids. V gave up 10 bases and J gave up 8 bases; unmatched junction bases: 5. From germline, CDR1 is MRHNA and CDR2 SNTAGT. The CDR3 here is CATSRGDIQYF. In nucleotides, the CDR3 is TGTGCCACCAGCCGGGGGGACATTCAGTACTTC.

This clone was seen a few times. This chain connects TRBV7-2 to TRBJ2-2; 10 nucleotides line up with TRBD1. The ends lost 1 base at V and 7 bases at J; junction bases unmatched: 3. The CDR3 has 15 amino acids. Germline V gene sequence: CDR1 SGHTA, CDR2 FQGNSA. The CDR3 loop is CASSLGTGGIGELFF. The CDR3 DNA sequence: TGTGCCAGCAGCTTAGGGACAGGGGGGATCGGGGAGCTGTTTTTT.

The gene calls are TRBV4-2 and TRBJ1-5; perhaps TRBD1 as D (6 bases). The ends were cut back, 0 bases at V and 6 bases at J, with 6 bases in the middle. Germline loops: CDR1 LGHNA, CDR2 YNFKEQ. The CDR3 totals 13 residues. The CDR3 here is CASSQDRGQPQHF. The CDR3 nucleotides read TGTGCCAGCAGCCAAGACAGGGGTCAGCCCCAGCATTTT.

V usage is TRBV11-2 and J usage is TRBJ2-5; D possibly corresponds to TRBD2 (6 bases). The length of the CDR3 is 12 residues. Germline V gene lookup returns CDR1 SGHAT and CDR2 FQNNGV. V shed 4 bases and J shed 5 bases, with 8 bases lying between them. The CDR3 is CASSWGEETQYF. DNA for the CDR3: TGTGCCAGCAGCTGGGGGGAGGAGACCCAGTACTTC.

The chain links TRBV23-1 to TRBJ2-1, with TRBD1 matching 9 bases. TRBV23-1 is an ORF for which the function is uncertain. With V trimmed by 0 bases and J by 8 bases, 11 bases remained unmatched. The CDR3 extends over 17 amino acids. The CDR3 coding sequence is TGCGCCAGCAGTCAATCCCCCGGGACAGGGTCTATAGATGAGCAGTTCTTC. It codes for CASSQSPGTGSIDEQFF.

V is TRBV10-1 and J is TRBJ2-2; D ambiguous. This CDR3 region has 11 residues. V was clipped by 3 bases and J by 4 bases, with 0 bases between them. CDR1 and CDR2 from the germline V gene are WNHNN and SYGVQD (reference sequence). CDR3 coding DNA: TGCGCCAGCAGTGACACCGGGGAGCTGTTTTTT. Encoded protein: CASSDTGELFF.

The CDR3 reads CASSQDGRAGLGTEAFF. In DNA, the CDR3 is TGCGCCAGCAGCCAAGATGGGAGGGCAGGTCTTGGCACTGAAGCTTTCTTT. The rearrangement uses TRBV4-1 and TRBJ1-1, with D uncertain. Germline assignment: CDR1 MGHRA and CDR2 YSYEKL. Trimming shortened V by 0 bases and J by 4 bases, and 18 bases separated the two germline ends. This CDR3 comprises 17 residues.

The chain has TRBV5-1 and TRBJ2-1; 12 positions match TRBD2. Germline CDR1 SGHRS, CDR2 YFSETQ. The CDR3 runs to 21 residues. The trim removed 1 base at V and 6 bases at J, leaving 20 bases unmatched. The DNA of the CDR3 is TGCGCCAGCAGCTTGTCCCTCCTGACTAGCGGGAGACAGTCAGGGCGCAATGAGCAGTTCTTC. It codes for CASSLSLLTSGRQSGRNEQFF.

The V call is TRBV7-9, the J call TRBJ2-1; no definite D call. Trimming stripped 5 bases from V and 10 bases from J, with 12 bases between. This CDR3 contains 12 residues. Germline values: CDR1 SEHNR, CDR2 FQNEAQ (reference sequence). The CDR3 bases are TGTGCCAGCAGCGGGCGGTTGGAAGAGCAGTTCTTC. It translates to CASSGRLEEQFF.

V is TRBV5-1 and J is TRBJ2-1, with 7 bases lining up with TRBD1. The CDR3 length is 15 residues. Per germline, CDR1 SGHRS and CDR2 YFSETQ. V trimming: 0 bases; J trimming: 2 bases; junction bases outside the gene matches: 2. The chain's CDR3 is CASSLGQGPYNEQFF. DNA of the CDR3: TGCGCCAGCAGCTTGGGACAGGGCCCCTACAATGAGCAGTTCTTC.

The rearrangement joins TRBV7-9 to TRBJ2-3; TRBD2 might be the D (5 bases). From germline, CDR1 is SEHNR and CDR2 FQNEAQ (reference sequence). The CDR3 runs 17 residues. Trimming removed 4 bases from V and 2 bases from J, with 19 bases in between. CDR3 nucleotide sequence: TGTGCCAGCAGCTCTATGCCGCACGCGGGTCCCACAGATACGCAGTATTTT. Protein sequence: CASSSMPHAGPTDTQYF.